The 26 T cell receptor beta chains below come from one sample, sequenced in a study of cytomegalovirus exposure and HLA in healthy donors. Data came from immunoSEQ multiplex PCR; TCRdb stores just in-frame clones and leaves some out. The data contain some 130,000 clones, about 80% of them singletons. Sequences were obtained from PBMCs. These receptors were obtained from a man younger than 45 in good health and CMV-seropositive.

This chain joins TRBV25-1 and TRBJ2-1; 9 nucleotides line up with TRBD2. The V gene's germline CDR1 is MGHDK and CDR2 SYGVNS. The CDR3 is 14 residues long. Trimming at V came to 6 bases and at J to 9 bases, leaving 9 bases not matched to a gene. The CDR3, as DNA: TGTGCCAGCAGAACTAGCGGGCGTGGGGCTGAGCAGTTCTTC. This encodes CASRTSGRGAEQFF.

This chain joins TRBV4-1 and TRBJ2-1, with 10 nucleotides matching TRBD2. This CDR3 is built from 16 residues. Germline V CDR1 and CDR2: MGHRA, YSYEKL. The ends lost 4 bases at V and 4 bases at J; junction bases unmatched: 7. CDR3 DNA sequence: TGCGCCAGCAGCCGCACTACTAGCGGGGATTACAATGAGCAGTTCTTC. Its protein product is CASSRTTSGDYNEQFF.

The rearrangement links TRBV5-1 to TRBJ2-5; the match to TRBD2 covers 9 bases. The CDR3 length is 15 residues. CDR1 and CDR2 from the germline V gene are SGHRS and YFSETQ. V dropped 3 bases and J dropped 1; count of bases not matched to a gene: 4. CDR3 amino acids: CASSSSGGLQETQYF. The CDR3 nucleotides read TGCGCCAGCAGCTCAAGCGGGGGGCTCCAAGAGACCCAGTACTTC.

V and J are TRBV7-9 and TRBJ2-1; tentative D call: TRBD2 (5 bases). The CDR3 has 17 amino acids. CDR1 and CDR2 (germline): SEHNR, FQNEAQ (reference sequence). V gave up 5 bases and J gave up 6 bases, with 23 bases separating them. DNA of the CDR3: TGTGCCAGCAGCCCATACATTCGACCCGAGGGCGGCAATGAGCAGTTCTTC. It yields the protein CASSPYIRPEGGNEQFF.

This chain links TRBV7-2 with TRBJ2-7; 12 bases are shared with TRBD2. Germline loops: CDR1 SGHTA, CDR2 FQGNSA. V dropped 3 bases and J dropped 2; count of bases not matched to a gene: 2. The CDR3 runs to 15 residues. The CDR3 spells CASSLTSGGTYEQYF. In nucleotides, the CDR3 is TGTGCCAGCAGCTTGACTAGCGGGGGTACCTACGAGCAGTACTTC.

This clone was seen a single time. The chain links TRBV5-1 to TRBJ1-1, with D tentatively TRBD1 (5 bases). Germline V lookup: CDR1 SGHRS, CDR2 YFSETQ. This CDR3 region has 18 residues. V was trimmed by 4 bases and J by 1 base, leaving 23 bases between them. The CDR3 loop reads CASSGALGFRPGNTEAFF. Here the CDR3 DNA reads TGCGCCAGCAGCGGGGCCCTTGGGTTTCGTCCTGGGAACACTGAAGCTTTCTTT.

V gene TRBV5-4 combines with J gene TRBJ1-6; 9 nucleotides align to TRBD1. Germline CDR1 is SGHNT and CDR2 is YYREEE (reference sequence). The CDR3 runs to 16 residues. V lost 4 bases, J lost 4 bases, and 6 bases stayed unmatched. The CDR3 is CASSHPDRGYNSPLHF. DNA for the CDR3: TGTGCCAGCAGCCACCCGGACAGGGGTTATAATTCACCCCTCCACTTT.

The chain uses TRBV27 and TRBJ2-5, with 7 bases fitting TRBD2. V lost 4 bases to trimming and J lost 3 bases; unmatched junction nucleotides: 8. The germline V gene has CDR1 MNHEY and CDR2 SMNVEV (reference sequence). This CDR3 has 15 amino acids. The CDR3 loop is CASSSTSGAEETQYF. In DNA form, the CDR3 reads TGTGCCAGCAGTTCAACGAGCGGGGCCGAAGAGACCCAGTACTTC.

This clone was found many times. This sequence joins TRBV19 and TRBJ1-5; 7 bases agree with TRBD1. From germline, CDR1 is LNHDA and CDR2 SQIVND (reference sequence). The CDR3 consists of 15 residues. The J segment lost 6 bases and the V segment lost 3 bases, leaving 8 bases of the junction unmatched. The CDR3 coding sequence is TGTGCCAGTAGTATGAGTCAGGGGGTCAGTCAGCCCCAGCATTTT. This translates into CASSMSQGVSQPQHF. The full variable domain, completed using reference TRBV19 and TRBJ1-5, is DGGITQSPKYLFRKEGQNVTLSCEQNLNHDAMYWYRQDPGQGLRLIYYSQIVNDFQKGDIAEGYSVSREKKESFPLTVTSAQKNPTAFYLCASSMSQGVSQPQHFGDGTRLSIL.

V and J are TRBV11-2 and TRBJ1-2; 7 bases agree with TRBD1. The CDR3 extends over 15 amino acids. Germline V gene sequence: CDR1 SGHAT, CDR2 FQNNGV. V shed 2 bases, J shed 3 bases, and the junction held 6 bases outside the gene matches. CDR3: CASSLYAGGHYGYTF. In DNA, the CDR3 is TGTGCCAGCAGCTTATATGCAGGGGGGCACTATGGCTACACCTTC.

The V and J genes are TRBV29-1 and TRBJ2-2; TRBD1 aligns across 9 bases. The V gene end was trimmed by 3 bases and the J gene end by 6 bases; junction bases not matched to a gene: 8. CDR1 and CDR2 (germline): SQVTM, ANQGSEA. The CDR3 sequence is 15 residues long. The DNA for the CDR3 is TGCAGCGTTGAGAGCACCAGGACAGGGGCCGGGGAGCTGTTTTTT. It translates to CSVESTRTGAGELFF.

The CDR3 region has the DNA TGTGCCAGCAGCCATACCGGGACAGGCCTTTACGAGCAGTACTTC. Translation: CASSHTGTGLYEQYF. The V call is TRBV7-9, the J call TRBJ2-7; TRBD1 agrees at 8 bases. After removal of 5 bases from V and 4 bases from J, the junction contained 10 bases not matched to a gene. Germline CDR1 reads SEHNR; CDR2 reads FQNEAQ (reference sequence). This CDR3 is built from 15 residues. The full variable domain, with the rest looked up from reference TRBV7-9 and TRBJ2-7, is DTGVSQNPRHKITKRGQNVTFRCDPISEHNRLYWYRQTLGQGPEFLTYFQNEAQLEKSRLLSDRFSAERPKGSFSTLEIQRTEQGDSAMYLCASSHTGTGLYEQYFGPGTRLTVT.

The rearrangement links TRBV2 to TRBJ1-1; the match to TRBD1 covers 10 bases. Per germline, CDR1 SNHLY and CDR2 FYNNEI. V lost 5 bases to trimming and J lost 1 base; unmatched junction nucleotides: 13. The CDR3 sequence is 18 residues long. Here the CDR3 DNA reads TGTGCCAGCAGTCACTCCCCGGGACAGGGGAATACGAACACTGAAGCTTTCTTT. Protein product: CASSHSPGQGNTNTEAFF.

The chain employs TRBV2 and TRBJ1-6, with a tentative D call TRBD1 (6 bases). This CDR3 region has 14 residues. V lost 3 bases and J lost 13, with 16 bases in between. From germline, CDR1 is SNHLY and CDR2 FYNNEI. The CDR3 protein is CASSDRGPLWPLHF. The CDR3 nucleotides read TGTGCCAGCAGTGACAGGGGCCCCCTTTGGCCCCTCCACTTT.

The CDR3 DNA reads as TGTGCCAGCAGCCGGGACAGGGGGTATCAGCCCCAGCATTTT. Translating gives CASSRDRGYQPQHF. The gene calls are TRBV14 and TRBJ1-5; 11 bases fit TRBD1. The trim removed 4 bases at V and 5 bases at J, leaving 1 base unmatched. CDR3 length: 14 amino acids. Germline V CDR1 and CDR2: SGHDN, FVKESK.

This chain connects TRBV6-6 to TRBJ2-7; TRBD2 matches at 8 bases. V trimming: 6 bases; J trimming: 6 bases; junction bases outside the gene matches: 7. The CDR3 is 13 amino acids. Germline CDR1 MNHNY, CDR2 SVGAGI (reference sequence). The CDR3 coding sequence is TGTGCCAGCAGCGGACTAGCTGGCAGCGAGCAGTACTTC. It codes for CASSGLAGSEQYF.

This chain uses TRBV9 with TRBJ2-1; 7 nucleotides match TRBD2. V was clipped by 2 bases and J by 3 bases; unmatched bases: 8. The CDR3 has 16 residues. Germline CDR1 SGDLS, CDR2 YYNGEE. CDR3 amino acids: CASSVGASGLYNEQFF. The CDR3 coding sequence is TGTGCCAGCAGCGTGGGCGCTAGCGGCCTCTACAATGAGCAGTTCTTC.

The rearrangement joins TRBV7-9 to TRBJ2-1; D is ambiguous. The CDR3 totals 12 residues. Germline lookup yields CDR1 SEHNR and CDR2 FQNEAQ (reference sequence). Deletions cut 0 bases from V and 8 bases from J, with 5 bases between. CDR3 region: CASSLASDEQFF. The DNA for the CDR3 is TGTGCCAGCAGCTTAGCCAGCGATGAGCAGTTCTTC.

The gene calls are TRBV13 and TRBJ2-3; 8 bases align to TRBD2. Trimming cost V 2 bases and J 5 bases; bases outside gene matches: 6. Germline lookup yields CDR1 PRHDT and CDR2 FYEKMQ (reference sequence). This CDR3 has 15 amino acids. Here the CDR3 DNA reads TGTGCCAGCAGCTTAAGAGCGGGAGCAGGAGATACGCAGTATTTT. As protein: CASSLRAGAGDTQYF.

This rearrangement joins TRBV10-3 to TRBJ1-2; no definite D call. The CDR3 spans 15 residues. V dropped 6 bases and J dropped 8 bases, with 22 bases sitting between them. CDR1 ENHRY and CDR2 SYGVKD come from the germline V gene. CDR3 in DNA: TGTGCCATCAGCGCCGGAGGTGGGGTTGGATACGGCTACACCTTC. Translated, it gives CAISAGGGVGYGYTF.

The table lists this clone with a count of one. DNA for the CDR3: TGCGCCAGCAGCTTGGCGACAGGGGCCTCCTACGAGCAGTACTTC. Protein: CASSLATGASYEQYF. The chain joins TRBV5-1 to TRBJ2-7; the match to TRBD1 covers 8 bases. From germline, CDR1 is SGHRS and CDR2 YFSETQ. The CDR3 sequence is 15 residues long. V shed 0 bases, J shed 0 bases, and the junction held 2 bases outside the gene matches.

The rearrangement joins TRBV13 to TRBJ2-3; 8 bases map to TRBD2. Germline values: CDR1 PRHDT, CDR2 FYEKMQ (reference sequence). Trimming cost V 2 bases and J 3 bases; bases outside gene matches: 10. The CDR3 has 17 amino acids. CDR3 in DNA: TGTGCCAGCAGCTTAAGCGGCGCGGGAGGAGGTACAGATACGCAGTATTTT. Translating gives CASSLSGAGGGTDTQYF.

The chain employs TRBV6-5 and TRBJ2-3, with 7 bases that match TRBD1. This CDR3 has 16 residues. Germline lookup yields CDR1 MNHEY and CDR2 SVGAGI. Trimming took 2 bases from V and 3 from J; bases not matched to a gene: 8. The CDR3 protein is CASSYPGQSDTDTQYF. The CDR3, as DNA: TGTGCCAGCAGTTACCCGGGACAGTCGGATACAGATACGCAGTATTTT.

This clone came up once. CDR3 residues: CASSLVTFGNEQFF. As DNA, the CDR3 is TGTGCCAGCAGCTTGGTGACTTTTGGGAATGAGCAGTTCTTC. The chain recombines TRBV11-2 with TRBJ2-1; no clear D gene. V was trimmed by 3 bases and J by 7 bases, leaving 13 bases between them. Germline V gene data show CDR1 as SGHAT and CDR2 as FQNNGV. The CDR3 runs to 14 residues.

This chain connects TRBV7-2 to TRBJ1-5; 11 bases are a match to TRBD1. The V and J ends lost 5 bases and 5 bases, in that order; junction bases with no gene match: 5. The CDR3 runs to 15 residues. The germline V gene encodes CDR1 SGHTA and CDR2 FQGNSA. CDR3 sequence: CASSVDRGRYQPQHF. In nucleotides, the CDR3 is TGTGCCAGCAGCGTGGACAGGGGGCGTTATCAGCCCCAGCATTTT.

The chain joins TRBV6-5 to TRBJ2-3; 7 bases align to TRBD2. Losses at the gene ends were 6 bases for V and 0 bases for J; bases not matched to a gene: 6. Germline V gene sequence: CDR1 MNHEY, CDR2 SVGAGI. The CDR3 runs to 15 residues. The CDR3 is CASSLSGASTDTQYF. Here the CDR3 DNA reads TGTGCCAGCAGCTTAAGCGGGGCTAGCACAGATACGCAGTATTTT.